These T cell receptor beta chains were read from a single sample in a study of blood T cell repertoires in COVID-19. The data were produced by immunoSEQ multiplex PCR, yet TCRdb's version contains in-frame clones alone and is incomplete. The table records over 85,000 clones, around 87% of them present only once. Specimen: peripheral blood. The receptors shown here come from a human donor with acute or convalescent COVID-19. The donor label of this sample is uncertain. Both conserved end residues are part of each CDR3. The D gene is left open where the match is weak. Size tells how often a clone was seen (once, few, many) or the class of an expanded clone, and some rows leave it out.

>TRBJ2-3|TRBV6-5|.|.
TGTGCCAGCAGTTACGGCTGGGGGCAGATAGATACGCAGTATTTT
CASSYGWGQIDTQYF
>TRBJ1-1|TRBV7-9|.|.
TGTGCCAGCACGCCCGGGACAACGGTGAACACTGAAGCTTTCTTT
CASTPGTTVNTEAFF
>TRBJ2-3|TRBV7-2|.|.
TGTGCCAGCAGCTTAGTTACGGGGGGCCCCACAGATACGCAGTATTTT
CASSLVTGGPTDTQYF
>TRBJ1-2|TRBV28|.|.
TGTGCCAGCAGTTCCTCCTATGGCTACACCTTC
CASSSSYGYTF
>TRBJ2-2|TRBV5-1|.|TRBD1
TGCGCCAGCAGCTTGACGGGCTTAAGACAGGGGTGGAACACCGGGGAGCTGTTTTTT
CASSLTGLRQGWNTGELFF
>TRBJ2-2|TRBV6-5|.|.
TGTGCCAGCCACAGGGATAACACCGGGGAGCTGTTTTTT
CASHRDNTGELFF
>TRBJ2-7|TRBV6-1|few|.
TGTGCCAGCAGTGAAGTGGCCAGTATTATCTACGAGCAGTACTTC
CASSEVASIIYEQYF
>TRBJ2-7|TRBV6-2/TRBV6-3|.|TRBD2
TGTGCCAGCAGTTACGGGACTAGCGGGGGGCTAAGCTCCTACGAGCAGTACTTC
CASSYGTSGGLSSYEQYF
>TRBJ2-7|TRBV19|.|TRBD2
TGTGCCAGTAGTATAGAGGGGACTAGCGGGGCCTACGAGCAGTACTTC
CASSIEGTSGAYEQYF
>TRBJ2-3|TRBV7-8|.|TRBD2
TGTGCCAGCAGCTTTTTTAGGACTAGCTCCGGGCCAGATACGCAGTATTTT
CASSFFRTSSGPDTQYF
>TRBJ2-2|TRBV7-9|.|.
TGTGCCAGCAGCCCCGGACAGTTGCCGAACACCGGGGAGCTGTTTTTT
CASSPGQLPNTGELFF
>TRBJ2-7|TRBV5-1|.|TRBD1
TGCGCCAGCAGCTTGGGACAGGGGGCCCCCGACGAGCAGTACTTC
CASSLGQGAPDEQYF
>TRBJ2-3|TRBV19|.|TRBD2
TGTGCCAGTAGTATAGGGCCAGCGGGGGGGGATACGCAGTATTTT
CASSIGPAGGDTQYF
>TRBJ1-3|TRBV28|once|.
TGTGCCAGCAGCGGGTTTGCCGGCTCTGGAAACACCATATATTTT
CASSGFAGSGNTIYF
>TRBJ2-2|TRBV5-4|.|.
TGTGCCAGCAGCTTGGTTGACAGGAACACCGGGGAGCTGTTTTTT
CASSLVDRNTGELFF
>TRBJ1-5|TRBV6-2/TRBV6-3|.|.
TGTGCCAGCAGTTACGGCGCAGGAAATCAGCCCCAGCATTTT
CASSYGAGNQPQHF
>TRBJ1-3|TRBV18|.|.
TGTGCCAGCCGCAGCTCTGGAAACACCATATATTTT
CASRSSGNTIYF
>TRBJ2-1|TRBV4-1|.|TRBD1
TGCGCCAGCAGCCAAGATGTTAGGGACAGGGCCTACAATGAGCAGTTCTTC
CASSQDVRDRAYNEQFF
>TRBJ1-3|TRBV9|.|.
TGTGCCAGCAGCGTAGCGGCGGGGACCCTTGGAAACACCATATATTTT
CASSVAAGTLGNTIYF
>TRBJ1-1|TRBV12-5|once|.
TGTGCTAGTGGTGGCCGGAGAGGCACTGAAGCTTTCTTT
CASGGRRGTEAFF
>TRBJ1-2|TRBV4-3|.|TRBD1
TGCGCCAGCAGCCAAGATAGGACAGGGCACTATGGCTACACCTTC
CASSQDRTGHYGYTF
>TRBJ2-1|TRBV5-4|.|TRBD2
TGTGCCAGCAGCTTCCCTGGCGGGGGGGCCCACAATGAGCAGTTCTTC
CASSFPGGGAHNEQFF
>TRBJ2-7|TRBV28|.|TRBD1
TGTGCCAGCAGTTTCCGAGGACAGGGAACCTACGAGCAGTACTTC
CASSFRGQGTYEQYF
>TRBJ1-1|TRBV19|.|TRBD1
TGTGCCAGTAGAAGGGGACAGCGAGGGACTGAAGCTTTCTTT
CASRRGQRGTEAFF
>TRBJ1-4|TRBV4-3|.|TRBD1
TGCGCCAGCAGCCACGGGACAGGGACTGAAAAACTGTTTTTT
CASSHGTGTEKLFF
>TRBJ1-2|TRBV4-1|.|.
TGCGCCAGCAGCCTGAATACAGCGGTCCGCGTCTATGGCTACACCTTC
CASSLNTAVRVYGYTF
>TRBJ2-3|TRBV5-3|.|TRBD1
TGTGCCAGAAGCTTGGCCCCTCCGGGACAGCTCACAGATACGCAGTATTTT
CARSLAPPGQLTDTQYF
>TRBJ1-4|TRBV7-2|.|TRBD1
TGTGCCAGCAGCAAACAGGGGGCGGATGAAAAACTGTTTTTT
CASSKQGADEKLFF
>TRBJ2-1|TRBV4-1|once|TRBD2
TGCGCCAGCAGCCAAGGGACTAGCGGGGGATACAATGAGCAGTTCTTC
CASSQGTSGGYNEQFF
>TRBJ2-1|TRBV29-1|.|TRBD1
TGCTCCTTATACAGGGGGGCCAACAATGAGCAGTTCTTC
CSLYRGANNEQFF
>TRBJ2-1|TRBV19|.|.
TGTGCCAGTAGTAAGAACGCGATTCTCCACAATGAGCAGTTCTTC
CASSKNAILHNEQFF